The T cell receptor (beta chain) under discussion was sequenced for a study of Ad26.COV2.S vaccination and SARS-CoV-2 variants. At the level of the study: In the COV1001 trial, the donor was in the Ad26.COV2.S arm. Whole-study results and caveats: Comparable non-spike TCR breadth was observed in vaccine and placebo recipients. The breadth of spike-specific CD8+ and CD4+ T cell responses after vaccination was reportedly substantial.

The CDR3 sequence is 15 residues long. V was clipped by 6 bases and J by 5 bases, with 16 bases between them. The germline V gene encodes CDR1 MNHEY and CDR2 SVGEGT. Some clones are missing from TCRdb's copy, which holds only in-frame ones; the method was immunoSEQ multiplex PCR. Of 300,000 to 400,000 clones in the sample, around four fifths were seen once. Concerning this clone itself: What it recognizes is unknown.

Treatment reported: about 20 received Ad26.COV2.S at low or high dose, single or two shots; roughly five received placebo; per-sample allocation not given. Material that was analyzed had been drawn on day 63 after the first vaccine or placebo injection. The sample here was peripheral blood, taken in a trial of Ad26.COV2.S vaccine versus placebo. V and J are TRBV6-2 or TRBV6-3 and TRBJ2-2; possibly TRBD1 for D (8 bases). The clonotype was recovered from a person between 18 and 60 years old who received the Ad26.COV2.S COVID-19 vaccine or a placebo. The CDR3 bases are TGTGCCAGCAGCCGCGACAGGGGAGGGACCGGGGAGCTGTTTTTT. It is translated as CASSRDRGGTGELFF.